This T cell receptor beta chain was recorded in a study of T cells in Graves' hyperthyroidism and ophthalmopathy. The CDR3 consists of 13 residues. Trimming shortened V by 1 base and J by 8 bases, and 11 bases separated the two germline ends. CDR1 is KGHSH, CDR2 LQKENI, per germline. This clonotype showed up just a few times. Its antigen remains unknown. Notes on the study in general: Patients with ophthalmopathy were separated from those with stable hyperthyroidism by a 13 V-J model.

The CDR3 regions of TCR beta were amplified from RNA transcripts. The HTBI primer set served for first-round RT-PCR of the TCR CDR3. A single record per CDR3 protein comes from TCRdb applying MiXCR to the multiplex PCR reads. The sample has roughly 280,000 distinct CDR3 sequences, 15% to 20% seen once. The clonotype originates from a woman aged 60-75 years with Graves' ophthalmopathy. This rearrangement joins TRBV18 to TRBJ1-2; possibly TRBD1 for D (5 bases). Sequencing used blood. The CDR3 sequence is CASSPRDVGGYTF. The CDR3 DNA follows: TGTGCCAGCTCACCACGGGACGTCGGGGGCTACACCTTC.